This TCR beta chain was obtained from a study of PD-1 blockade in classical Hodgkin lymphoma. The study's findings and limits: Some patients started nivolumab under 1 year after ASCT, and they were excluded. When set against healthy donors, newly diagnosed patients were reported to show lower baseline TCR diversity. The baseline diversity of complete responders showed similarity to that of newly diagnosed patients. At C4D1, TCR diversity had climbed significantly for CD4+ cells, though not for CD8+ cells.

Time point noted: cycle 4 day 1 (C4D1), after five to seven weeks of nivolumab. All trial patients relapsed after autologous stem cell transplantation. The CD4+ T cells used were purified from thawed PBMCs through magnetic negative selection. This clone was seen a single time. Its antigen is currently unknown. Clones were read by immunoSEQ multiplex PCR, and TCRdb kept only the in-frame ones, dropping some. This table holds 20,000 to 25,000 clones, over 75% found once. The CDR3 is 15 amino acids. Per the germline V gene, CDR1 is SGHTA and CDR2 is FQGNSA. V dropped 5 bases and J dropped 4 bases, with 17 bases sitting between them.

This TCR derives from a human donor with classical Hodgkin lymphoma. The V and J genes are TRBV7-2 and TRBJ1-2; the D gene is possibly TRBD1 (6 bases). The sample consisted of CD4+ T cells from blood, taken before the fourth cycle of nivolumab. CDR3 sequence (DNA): TGTGCCAGCAGCCCGAGCTCTACAGGGATCTATGGCTACACCTTC. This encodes CASSPSSTGIYGYTF. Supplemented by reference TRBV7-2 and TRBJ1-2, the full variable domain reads GAGVSQSPSNKVTEKGKDVELRCDPISGHTALYWYRQSLGQGLEFLIYFQGNSAPDKSGLPSDRFSAERTGGSVSTLTIQRTQQEDSAVYLCASSPSSTGIYGYTFGSGTRLTVV.